This entry describes one T cell receptor (beta chain). The target antigen is unknown. This specimen comes from a study of vaccination and CD4 T cells after COVID-19. Study background: Collection of post-COVID samples occurred a median around 96 days after diagnosis, spanning a range of 35 to 161. Culture controls were given either a CEFX pool, an HIV-1 Nef pool, or no peptide.

The V gene's germline CDR1 is MNHNS and CDR2 SASEGT. Trimming took off 0 bases at V and 15 bases at J, with 9 bases between the two ends. CDR3 length: 11 amino acids. This sample's treatment: approximately 9-day PBMC culture with coronavirus spike peptide pools or control peptides (ViraFEST assay). Gathered ahead of the COVID-19 pandemic (2011-2018) were the CD4+ T cells of the unexposed donor. Before TCRs were sequenced, ViraFEST expanded antigen-specific T cells with peptide pools. The Oncomine TCR Beta short-read assay was applied to DNA of cultured CD4+ T cells. From cultured CD4+ T cells, genomic DNA was extracted. MiXCR was run by TCRdb on the PCR reads, yielding one entry per CDR3 protein. The sample includes around 8,000 distinct CDR3 sequences, 35% to 55% seen only once; the top ten take roughly a fifth.

The sequencing sample was made of CD4+ T cells from blood, cultured in vitro. This receptor was taken from a human donor in good health. The chain is built from TRBV6-1 and TRBJ1-5; no reliable D call. Here the CDR3 reads CASSEAKRWHF. The CDR3 DNA reads as TGTGCCAGCAGTGAAGCTAAACGGTGGCATTTT.